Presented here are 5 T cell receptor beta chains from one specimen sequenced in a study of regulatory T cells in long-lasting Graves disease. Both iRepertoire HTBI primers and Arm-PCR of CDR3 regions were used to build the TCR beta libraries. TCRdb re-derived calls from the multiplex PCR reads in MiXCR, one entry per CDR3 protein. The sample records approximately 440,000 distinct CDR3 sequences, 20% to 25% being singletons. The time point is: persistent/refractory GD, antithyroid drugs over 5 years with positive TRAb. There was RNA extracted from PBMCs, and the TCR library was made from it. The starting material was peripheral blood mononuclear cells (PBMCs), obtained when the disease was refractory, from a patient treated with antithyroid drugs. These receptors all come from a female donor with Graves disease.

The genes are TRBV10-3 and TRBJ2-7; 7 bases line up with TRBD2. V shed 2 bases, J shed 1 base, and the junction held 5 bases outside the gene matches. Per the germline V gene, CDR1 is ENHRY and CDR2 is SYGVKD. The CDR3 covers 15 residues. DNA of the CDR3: TGTGCCATCAGTGAGCGGGAGGCGGTGTCCTACGAGCAGTACTTC. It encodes CAISEREAVSYEQYF.

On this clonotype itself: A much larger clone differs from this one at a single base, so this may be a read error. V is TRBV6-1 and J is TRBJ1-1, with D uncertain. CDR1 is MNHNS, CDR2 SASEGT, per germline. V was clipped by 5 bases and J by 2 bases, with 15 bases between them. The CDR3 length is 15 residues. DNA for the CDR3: TGTGCCAGCAGTCCTGCGTCAGGAATAAACACTGAAGCTTTCTTT. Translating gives CASSPASGINTEAFF.

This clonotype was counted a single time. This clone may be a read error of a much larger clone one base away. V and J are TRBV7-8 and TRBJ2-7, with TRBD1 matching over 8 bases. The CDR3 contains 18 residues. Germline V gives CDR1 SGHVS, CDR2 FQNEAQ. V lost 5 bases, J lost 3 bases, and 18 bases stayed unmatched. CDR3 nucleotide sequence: TGTGCCAGCAGCCCAAAACCGGGACAGGTCCAAGCATTCTACGAGCAGTACTTC. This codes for CASSPKPGQVQAFYEQYF.

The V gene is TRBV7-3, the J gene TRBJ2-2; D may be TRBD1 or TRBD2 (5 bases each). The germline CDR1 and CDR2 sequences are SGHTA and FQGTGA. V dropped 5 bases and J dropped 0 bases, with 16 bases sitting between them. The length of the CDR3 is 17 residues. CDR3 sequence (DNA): TGTGCCAGCAGCCCGGGGACGCACATTGCGAACACCGGGGAGCTGTTTTTT. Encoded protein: CASSPGTHIANTGELFF.

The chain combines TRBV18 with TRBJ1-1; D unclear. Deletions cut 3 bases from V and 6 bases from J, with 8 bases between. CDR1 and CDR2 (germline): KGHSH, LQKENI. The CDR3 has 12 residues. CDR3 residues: CASSPSIPEAFF. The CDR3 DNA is TGTGCCAGCTCACCTTCGATCCCTGAAGCTTTCTTT.